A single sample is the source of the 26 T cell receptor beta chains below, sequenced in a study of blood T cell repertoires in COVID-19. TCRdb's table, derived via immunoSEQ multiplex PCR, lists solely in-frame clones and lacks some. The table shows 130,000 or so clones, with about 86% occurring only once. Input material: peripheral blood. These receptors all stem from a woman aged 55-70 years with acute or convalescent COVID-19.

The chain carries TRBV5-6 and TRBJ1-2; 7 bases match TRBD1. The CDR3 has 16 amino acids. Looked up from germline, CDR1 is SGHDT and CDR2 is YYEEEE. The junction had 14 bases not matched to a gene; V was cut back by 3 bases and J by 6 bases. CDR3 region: CASSSAPTGSTNGYTF. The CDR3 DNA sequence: TGTGCCAGCAGCTCCGCCCCGACAGGGTCTACCAATGGCTACACCTTC.

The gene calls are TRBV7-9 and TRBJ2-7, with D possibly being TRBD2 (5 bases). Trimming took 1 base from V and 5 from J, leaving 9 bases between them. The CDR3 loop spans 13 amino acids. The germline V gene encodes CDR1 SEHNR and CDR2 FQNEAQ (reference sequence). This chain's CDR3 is CASSLGGFDEQYF. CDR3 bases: TGTGCCAGCAGCTTAGGAGGGTTCGACGAGCAGTACTTC.

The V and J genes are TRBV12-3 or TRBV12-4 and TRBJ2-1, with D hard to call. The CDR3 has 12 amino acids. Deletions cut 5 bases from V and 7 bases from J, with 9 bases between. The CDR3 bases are TGTGCCAGCAGTGCCTTGCTAAATGAGCAGTTCTTC. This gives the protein CASSALLNEQFF.

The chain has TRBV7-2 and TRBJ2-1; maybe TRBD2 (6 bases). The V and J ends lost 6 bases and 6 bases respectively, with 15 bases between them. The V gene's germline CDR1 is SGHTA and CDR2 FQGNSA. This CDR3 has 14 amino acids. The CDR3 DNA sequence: TGTGCCAGCAGTTACCTTAGCGGACCCAATGAGCAGTTCTTC. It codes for CASSYLSGPNEQFF.

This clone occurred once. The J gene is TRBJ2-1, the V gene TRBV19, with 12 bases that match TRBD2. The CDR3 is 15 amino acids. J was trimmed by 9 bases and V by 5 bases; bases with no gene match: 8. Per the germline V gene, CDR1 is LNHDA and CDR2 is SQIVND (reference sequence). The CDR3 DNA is TGTGCCAGTAGTCCTCCTAGCGGGGGGGCAAGTGAGCAGTTCTTC. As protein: CASSPPSGGASEQFF.

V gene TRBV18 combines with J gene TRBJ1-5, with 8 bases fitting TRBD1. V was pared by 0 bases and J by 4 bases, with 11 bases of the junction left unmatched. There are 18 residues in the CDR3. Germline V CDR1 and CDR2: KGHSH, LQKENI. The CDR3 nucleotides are TGTGCCAGCTCACCACCGGACGAAGGACAGGGATGGAATCAGCCCCAGCATTTT. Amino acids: CASSPPDEGQGWNQPQHF.

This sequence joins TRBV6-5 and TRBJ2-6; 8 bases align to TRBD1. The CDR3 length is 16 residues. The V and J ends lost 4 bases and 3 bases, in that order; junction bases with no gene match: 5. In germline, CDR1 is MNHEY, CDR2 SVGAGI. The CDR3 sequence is CASSLDRVVGANVLTF. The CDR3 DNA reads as TGTGCCAGCAGTTTGGACAGGGTTGTTGGGGCCAACGTCCTGACTTTC.

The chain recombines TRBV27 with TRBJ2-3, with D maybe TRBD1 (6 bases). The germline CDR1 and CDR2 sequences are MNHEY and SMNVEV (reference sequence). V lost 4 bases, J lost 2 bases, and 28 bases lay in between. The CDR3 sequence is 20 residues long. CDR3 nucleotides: TGTGCCAGCAGTTGGGCCATCGCCGAAGGGACACGCTCCTCCACAGATACGCAGTATTTT. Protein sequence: CASSWAIAEGTRSSTDTQYF.

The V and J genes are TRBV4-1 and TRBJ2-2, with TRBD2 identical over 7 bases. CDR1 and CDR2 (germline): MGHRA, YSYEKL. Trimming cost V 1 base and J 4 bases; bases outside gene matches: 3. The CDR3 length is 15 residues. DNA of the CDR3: TGCGCCAGCAGCCAAGCGGGGGGTTCCACCGGGGAGCTGTTTTTT. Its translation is CASSQAGGSTGELFF.

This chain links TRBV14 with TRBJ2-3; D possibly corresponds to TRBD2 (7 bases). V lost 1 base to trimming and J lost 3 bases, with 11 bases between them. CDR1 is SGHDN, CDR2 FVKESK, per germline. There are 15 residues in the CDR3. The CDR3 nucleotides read TGTGCCAGCAGCCAAGTGGGGGGGCTGACAGATACGCAGTATTTT. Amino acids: CASSQVGGLTDTQYF.

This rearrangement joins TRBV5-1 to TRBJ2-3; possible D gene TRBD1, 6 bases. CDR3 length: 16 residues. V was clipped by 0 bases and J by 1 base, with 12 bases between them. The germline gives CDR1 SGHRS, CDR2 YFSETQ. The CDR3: CASSLVQGTRTDTQYF. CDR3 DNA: TGCGCCAGCAGCTTGGTACAGGGAACCCGCACAGATACGCAGTATTTT.

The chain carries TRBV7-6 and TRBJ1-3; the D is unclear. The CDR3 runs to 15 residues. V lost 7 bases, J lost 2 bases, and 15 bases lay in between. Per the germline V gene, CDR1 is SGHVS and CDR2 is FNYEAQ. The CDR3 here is CASTLGRAPGNTIYF. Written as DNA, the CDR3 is TGTGCCAGCACGCTAGGGAGGGCCCCTGGAAACACCATATATTTT.

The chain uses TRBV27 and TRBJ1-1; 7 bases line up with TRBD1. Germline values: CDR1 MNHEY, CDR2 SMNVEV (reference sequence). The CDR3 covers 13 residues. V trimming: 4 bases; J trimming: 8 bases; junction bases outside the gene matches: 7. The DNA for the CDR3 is TGTGCCAGCAGTTGGCGACAGGGACGGGAAGCTTTCTTT. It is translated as CASSWRQGREAFF.

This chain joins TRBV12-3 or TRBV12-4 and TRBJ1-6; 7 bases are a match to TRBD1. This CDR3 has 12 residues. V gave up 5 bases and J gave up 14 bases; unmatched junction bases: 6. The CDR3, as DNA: TGTGCCAGCAGTCGGACAGGTTTAACCCTCCACTTT. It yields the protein CASSRTGLTLHF.

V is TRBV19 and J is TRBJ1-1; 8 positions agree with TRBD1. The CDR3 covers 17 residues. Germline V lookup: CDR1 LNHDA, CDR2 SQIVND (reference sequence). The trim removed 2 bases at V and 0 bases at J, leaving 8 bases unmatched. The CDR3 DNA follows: TGTGCCAGTAGTATACTAGGGCCAGGGGGCTTGAACACTGAAGCTTTCTTT. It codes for CASSILGPGGLNTEAFF.

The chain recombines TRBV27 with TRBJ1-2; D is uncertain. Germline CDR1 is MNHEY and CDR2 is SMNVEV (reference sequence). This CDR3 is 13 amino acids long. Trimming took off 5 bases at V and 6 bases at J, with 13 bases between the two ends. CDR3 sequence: CASSPGWVNGYTF. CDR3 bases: TGTGCCAGCAGTCCGGGGTGGGTCAATGGCTACACCTTC.

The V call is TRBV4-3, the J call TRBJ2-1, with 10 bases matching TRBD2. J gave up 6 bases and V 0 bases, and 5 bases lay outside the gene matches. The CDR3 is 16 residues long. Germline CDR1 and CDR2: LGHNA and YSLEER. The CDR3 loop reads CASSQDTLAGSNEQFF. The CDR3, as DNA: TGCGCCAGCAGCCAAGATACACTAGCGGGGTCCAATGAGCAGTTCTTC.

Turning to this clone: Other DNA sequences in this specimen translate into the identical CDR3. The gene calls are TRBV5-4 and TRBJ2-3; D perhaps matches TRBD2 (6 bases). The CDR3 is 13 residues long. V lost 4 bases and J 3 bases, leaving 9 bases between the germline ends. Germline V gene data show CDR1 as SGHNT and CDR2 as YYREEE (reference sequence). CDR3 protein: CASSLGGTDTQYF. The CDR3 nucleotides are TGTGCCAGCAGCCTTGGGGGGACAGATACGCAGTATTTT. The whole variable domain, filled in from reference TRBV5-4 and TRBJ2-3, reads ETGVTQSPTHLIKTRGQQVTLRCSSQSGHNTVSWYQQALGQGPQFIFQYYREEENGRGNFPPRFSGLQFPNYSSELNVNALELDDSALYLCASSLGGTDTQYFGPGTRLTVL.

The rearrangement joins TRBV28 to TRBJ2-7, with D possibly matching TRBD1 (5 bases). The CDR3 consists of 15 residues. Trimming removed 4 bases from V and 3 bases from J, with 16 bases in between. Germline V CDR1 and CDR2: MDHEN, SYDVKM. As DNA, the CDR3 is TGTGCCAGCAGTTCCCAGGGTACAGGAGACTACGAGCAGTACTTC. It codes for CASSSQGTGDYEQYF.

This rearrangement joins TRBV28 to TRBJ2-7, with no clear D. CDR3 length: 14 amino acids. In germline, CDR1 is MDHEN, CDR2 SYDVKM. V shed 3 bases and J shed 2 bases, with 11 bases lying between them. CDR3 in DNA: TGTGCCAGCAGTTTTCTCAGAGGTACCTACGAGCAGTACTTC. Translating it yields CASSFLRGTYEQYF.

The CDR3 here is CATKGGSGSYEQYF. Written as DNA, the CDR3 is TGTGCCACCAAAGGCGGTTCGGGCTCCTACGAGCAGTACTTC. The chain is built from TRBV28 and TRBJ2-7; D remains ambiguous. Looked up from germline, CDR1 is MDHEN and CDR2 is SYDVKM. This CDR3 has 14 residues. The V and J ends lost 10 bases and 0 bases respectively, with 16 bases between them. The full variable domain, its missing parts supplied by reference TRBV28 and TRBJ2-7, is DVKVTQSSRYLVKRTGEKVFLECVQDMDHENMFWYRQDPGLGLRLIYFSYDVKMKEKGDIPEGYSVSREKKERFSLILESASTNQTSMYLCATKGGSGSYEQYFGPGTRLTVT.

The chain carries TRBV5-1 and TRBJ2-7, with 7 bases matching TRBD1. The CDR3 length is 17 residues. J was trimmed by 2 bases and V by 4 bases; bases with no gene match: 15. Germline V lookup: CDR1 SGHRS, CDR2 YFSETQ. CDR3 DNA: TGCGCCAGCAGCGCCCCATTTCGACAGGGAATGACCTACGAGCAGTACTTC. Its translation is CASSAPFRQGMTYEQYF.

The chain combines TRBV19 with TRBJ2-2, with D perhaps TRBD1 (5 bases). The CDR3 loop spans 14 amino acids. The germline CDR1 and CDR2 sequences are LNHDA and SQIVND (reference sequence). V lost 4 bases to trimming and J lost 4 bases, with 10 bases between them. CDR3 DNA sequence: TGTGCCAGTAGTACAGGGAAACGCACCGGGGAGCTGTTTTTT. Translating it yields CASSTGKRTGELFF.

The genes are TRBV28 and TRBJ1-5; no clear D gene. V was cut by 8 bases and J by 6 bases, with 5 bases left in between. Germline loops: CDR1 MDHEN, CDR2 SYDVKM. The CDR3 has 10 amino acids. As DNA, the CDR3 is TGTGCCAGCGGGCTTCAGCCCCAGCATTTT. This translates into CASGLQPQHF. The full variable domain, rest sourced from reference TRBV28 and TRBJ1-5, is DVKVTQSSRYLVKRTGEKVFLECVQDMDHENMFWYRQDPGLGLRLIYFSYDVKMKEKGDIPEGYSVSREKKERFSLILESASTNQTSMYLCASGLQPQHFGDGTRLSIL.

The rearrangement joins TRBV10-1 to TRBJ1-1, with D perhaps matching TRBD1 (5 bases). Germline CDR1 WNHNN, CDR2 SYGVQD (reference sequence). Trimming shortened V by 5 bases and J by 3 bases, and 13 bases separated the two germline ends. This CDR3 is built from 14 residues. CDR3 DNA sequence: TGCGCCAGCAGTAACCAGGGTGGTGACACTGAAGCTTTCTTT. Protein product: CASSNQGGDTEAFF.

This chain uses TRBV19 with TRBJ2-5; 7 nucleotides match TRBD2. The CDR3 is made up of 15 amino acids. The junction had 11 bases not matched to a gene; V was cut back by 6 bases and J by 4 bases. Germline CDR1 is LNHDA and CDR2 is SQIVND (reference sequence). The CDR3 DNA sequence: TGTGCCAGTAGCCCGATAACAGGCGGGGGAGAGACCCAGTACTTC. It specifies CASSPITGGGETQYF.